This TCR beta chain is from a study of blood T cell repertoires in COVID-19. The sample holds a few counts of this clone. Looked up from germline, CDR1 is SGHTA and CDR2 is FQGNSA. The trim removed 5 bases at V and 4 bases at J, leaving 3 bases unmatched. The CDR3 has 14 amino acids. TCRdb's table, derived via immunoSEQ multiplex PCR, lists solely in-frame clones and lacks some. In the table there are nearly 80,000 clones, 75% to 90% of which are singletons. The source material was peripheral blood. J is TRBJ1-5 and V is TRBV7-2; 9 positions match TRBD1. The clonotype comes from a man in his 60s with active or convalescent COVID-19. CDR3 sequence reads: CASSPDRGNQPQHF. The CDR3 DNA is TGTGCCAGCAGCCCCGACAGGGGGAATCAGCCCCAGCATTTT. The full variable domain, in which reference TRBV7-2 and TRBJ1-5 provide the parts outside the CDR3, is GAGVSQSPSNKVTEKGKDVELRCDPISGHTALYWYRQSLGQGLEFLIYFQGNSAPDKSGLPSDRFSAERTGGSVSTLTIQRTQQEDSAVYLCASSPDRGNQPQHFGDGTRLSIL.